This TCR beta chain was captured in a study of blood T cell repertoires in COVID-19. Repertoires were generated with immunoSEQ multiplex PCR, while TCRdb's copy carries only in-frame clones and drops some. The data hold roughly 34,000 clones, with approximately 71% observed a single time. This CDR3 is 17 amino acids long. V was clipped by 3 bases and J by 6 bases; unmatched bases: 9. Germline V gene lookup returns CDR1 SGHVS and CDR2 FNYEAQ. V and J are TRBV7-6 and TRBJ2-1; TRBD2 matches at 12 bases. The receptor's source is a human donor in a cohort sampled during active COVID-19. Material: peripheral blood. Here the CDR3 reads CASSLGLLAGGPNEQFF. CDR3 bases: TGTGCCAGCAGCTTGGGCTTACTAGCGGGGGGCCCCAATGAGCAGTTCTTC.